What follows are 20 T cell receptor beta chains derived from one specimen sequenced in a study of cytomegalovirus exposure and HLA in healthy donors. 13 Jbeta primers and 60 Vbeta primers were used for the PCR. Repertoires were generated with immunoSEQ multiplex PCR, while TCRdb's copy carries only in-frame clones and drops some. The data show approximately 150,000 clones, approximately 85% seen once. Sequencing was carried out using PBMCs. Receptor source: a man aged 25 to 40 in good health and CMV-seropositive.

This clone has a handful of counts. The chain recombines TRBV6-5 with TRBJ2-7, with TRBD1 identical over 9 bases. V lost 2 bases and J lost 3; bases outside the gene matches: 2. There are 14 residues in the CDR3. Germline CDR1 reads MNHEY; CDR2 reads SVGAGI. The CDR3 protein is CASSYGTGNYEQYF. The CDR3 nucleotides read TGTGCCAGCAGTTACGGGACAGGGAACTACGAGCAGTACTTC.

This chain connects TRBV19 to TRBJ2-2, with D possibly matching TRBD1 (6 bases). V was clipped by 5 bases and J by 6 bases, with 16 bases between them. Germline lookup yields CDR1 LNHDA and CDR2 SQIVND (reference sequence). The CDR3 runs 15 residues. CDR3 sequence (DNA): TGTGCCAGTAGTCCCTGGGACAAAGGCGCCGGGGAGCTGTTTTTT. As protein: CASSPWDKGAGELFF. Drawing the rest from reference TRBV19 and TRBJ2-2, the complete variable domain is DGGITQSPKYLFRKEGQNVTLSCEQNLNHDAMYWYRQDPGQGLRLIYYSQIVNDFQKGDIAEGYSVSREKKESFPLTVTSAQKNPTAFYLCASSPWDKGAGELFFGEGSRLTVL.

This sequence joins TRBV2 and TRBJ1-1; D uncertain. V gave up 5 bases and J gave up 1 base, with 8 bases separating them. Looked up from germline, CDR1 is SNHLY and CDR2 is FYNNEI. The CDR3 extends over 13 amino acids. The CDR3 sequence is CASSYNQNTEAFF. Here the CDR3 DNA reads TGTGCCAGCAGTTACAACCAGAACACTGAAGCTTTCTTT.

This clone was found once. The chain recombines TRBV7-8 with TRBJ2-5, with D possibly matching TRBD2 (5 bases). The ends were cut back, 3 bases at V and 5 bases at J, with 13 bases in the middle. This CDR3 has 14 amino acids. Germline V gives CDR1 SGHVS, CDR2 FQNEAQ. CDR3 DNA: TGTGCCAGCAGCTTCGGGATCCAAGACGAGACCCAGTACTTC. Protein product: CASSFGIQDETQYF. The full variable domain, its missing parts supplied by reference TRBV7-8 and TRBJ2-5, is GAGVSQSPRYKVAKRGQDVALRCDPISGHVSLFWYQQALGQGPEFLTYFQNEAQLDKSGLPSDRFFAERPEGSVSTLKIQRTQQEDSAVYLCASSFGIQDETQYFGPGTRLLVL.

The gene calls are TRBV2 and TRBJ2-1; D is undetermined. V shed 4 bases and J shed 5 bases, with 9 bases lying between them. The germline CDR1 and CDR2 sequences are SNHLY and FYNNEI. CDR3 length: 13 amino acids. The CDR3 DNA follows: TGTGCCAGCAGTGTACTACCAAACAATGAGCAGTTCTTC. Protein: CASSVLPNNEQFF.

The CDR3 reads CASSLPQGRKRDIQYF. Here the CDR3 DNA reads TGTGCCAGCAGCTTGCCCCAGGGTAGGAAACGGGACATTCAGTACTTC. The rearrangement uses TRBV5-8 and TRBJ2-4; D possibly corresponds to TRBD1 (5 bases). V shed 1 base and J shed 8 bases, with 19 bases lying between them. Germline V gene sequence: CDR1 SGHTS, CDR2 YDEGEE. This CDR3 is 16 amino acids long.

The genes are TRBV7-2 and TRBJ2-7, with 12 bases identical to TRBD2. V was clipped by 1 base and J by 2 bases; unmatched bases: 9. The CDR3 length is 18 residues. Germline assignment: CDR1 SGHTA and CDR2 FQGNSA. Here the CDR3 reads CASSLGPTSGSATYEQYF. As DNA, the CDR3 is TGTGCCAGCAGCTTAGGGCCGACTAGCGGGAGTGCGACCTACGAGCAGTACTTC. Using reference TRBV7-2 and TRBJ2-7 for the parts outside the CDR3, the full variable domain is GAGVSQSPSNKVTEKGKDVELRCDPISGHTALYWYRQSLGQGLEFLIYFQGNSAPDKSGLPSDRFSAERTGGSVSTLTIQRTQQEDSAVYLCASSLGPTSGSATYEQYFGPGTRLTVT.

The gene calls are TRBV5-1 and TRBJ2-1; 9 positions match TRBD2. CDR3 length: 15 residues. Germline values: CDR1 SGHRS, CDR2 YFSETQ. With V trimmed by 5 bases and J by 8 bases, 11 bases remained unmatched. The CDR3 coding sequence is TGCGCCAGCAGGGGCGTAGCGGGAGTGAGGGATGAGCAGTTCTTC. This sequence encodes CASRGVAGVRDEQFF.

The rearrangement links TRBV5-1 to TRBJ2-3, with 8 bases identical to TRBD2. J lost 6 bases, V lost 0 bases, and 6 bases had no gene match. Germline-derived CDR1 and CDR2 are SGHRS and YFSETQ. The CDR3 loop spans 15 amino acids. The CDR3 DNA is TGCGCCAGCAGCTTGGCTGCGGGAGGAGTCGATACGCAGTATTTT. It yields the protein CASSLAAGGVDTQYF.

The count of this clone is one. The gene calls are TRBV7-6 and TRBJ1-5; TRBD1 is a possible D gene (6 bases). The V and J ends lost 5 bases and 2 bases respectively, with 10 bases between them. CDR1 and CDR2 from the germline V gene are SGHVS and FNYEAQ. The CDR3 is 14 residues long. The CDR3 nucleotides are TGTGCCAGCAGCGCGGACAGCCGCAATCAGCCCCAGCATTTT. This encodes CASSADSRNQPQHF.

The chain carries TRBV10-1 and TRBJ2-1; TRBD2 matches at 10 bases. Germline assignment: CDR1 WNHNN and CDR2 SYGVQD (reference sequence). This CDR3 contains 17 residues. J lost 9 bases, V lost 0 bases, and 11 bases had no gene match. The CDR3 region is CASSESRGSGRATEQFF. In DNA form, the CDR3 reads TGCGCCAGCAGTGAGTCCCGGGGAAGCGGGAGGGCCACTGAGCAGTTCTTC.

This clone showed up just a few times. The chain uses TRBV25-1 and TRBJ1-1; D is undetermined. The germline V and J ends were trimmed by 2 bases and 0 bases, with 7 bases remaining between them. Germline V lookup: CDR1 MGHDK, CDR2 SYGVNS. This CDR3 has 14 residues. Here the CDR3 reads CASSEGAMNTEAFF. The CDR3 DNA reads TGTGCCAGCAGTGAAGGTGCTATGAACACTGAAGCTTTCTTT.

The rearrangement links TRBV7-9 to TRBJ2-7; D call uncertain. The CDR3 has 12 amino acids. V lost 4 bases and J 7 bases, leaving 11 bases between the germline ends. Per germline, CDR1 SEHNR and CDR2 FQNEAQ (reference sequence). The CDR3 protein is CASSSWAREQYF. As DNA, the CDR3 is TGTGCCAGCAGCTCTTGGGCTCGGGAGCAGTACTTC.

The rearrangement joins TRBV19 to TRBJ1-2; 8 bases are a match to TRBD1. The V and J ends lost 4 bases and 9 bases, in that order; junction bases with no gene match: 7. The CDR3 extends over 13 amino acids. From germline, CDR1 is LNHDA and CDR2 SQIVND (reference sequence). CDR3 amino acids: CASSKTGGMSYTF. The CDR3 nucleotides are TGTGCCAGTAGTAAAACAGGGGGAATGAGCTACACCTTC.

This chain connects TRBV9 to TRBJ2-5; tentatively, D is TRBD2 (5 bases). V lost 3 bases to trimming and J lost 3 bases, with 9 bases between them. CDR1 and CDR2 from the germline V gene are SGDLS and YYNGEE. The CDR3 spans 13 residues. In DNA, the CDR3 is TGTGCCAGCAGCGCCGGACTGGAAGAGACCCAGTACTTC. Protein sequence: CASSAGLEETQYF. Filled out from reference TRBV9 and TRBJ2-5, the complete variable domain reads DSGVTQTPKHLITATGQRVTLRCSPRSGDLSVYWYQQSLDQGLQFLIQYYNGEERAKGNILERFSAQQFPDLHSELNLSSLELGDSALYFCASSAGLEETQYFGPGTRLLVL.

This clone was counted once. This chain uses TRBV5-6 with TRBJ2-7; TRBD1 is a possible D gene (5 bases). The CDR3 contains 14 residues. Germline V gene lookup returns CDR1 SGHDT and CDR2 YYEEEE. Trimming pared 0 bases from V and 3 bases from J, leaving 10 bases between. The CDR3 DNA reads as TGTGCCAGCAGCTTGGGACAGCCGATCTACGAGCAGTACGTC. Its protein is CASSLGQPIYEQYV.

The chain uses TRBV2 and TRBJ1-3, with D maybe TRBD1 (6 bases). V lost 3 bases and J 4 bases, leaving 10 bases between the germline ends. CDR3 size: 14 residues. The germline V gene encodes CDR1 SNHLY and CDR2 FYNNEI. The CDR3 sequence is CASSERGRGNTIYF. DNA for the CDR3: TGTGCCAGCAGTGAGCGGGGGCGAGGAAACACCATATATTTT.

The chain couples TRBV7-6 to TRBJ2-3; tentative D call: TRBD2 (6 bases). This CDR3 has 15 amino acids. Between the trimmed V and J ends, which lost 0 bases and 6 bases, there was a span of 13 bases. Germline CDR1 is SGHVS and CDR2 is FNYEAQ. CDR3 region: CASSLASGVGDTQYF. The CDR3 DNA reads TGTGCCAGCAGCTTAGCTAGCGGAGTTGGGGATACGCAGTATTTT.

V gene TRBV4-2 combines with J gene TRBJ1-3; D gene unclear. The CDR3 totals 14 residues. Trimming cost V 1 base and J 4 bases, with 8 bases left between them. Germline CDR1 reads LGHNA; CDR2 reads YNFKEQ. CDR3 in amino acids: CASSQGMRGNTIYF. Written as DNA, the CDR3 is TGTGCCAGCAGCCAAGGAATGAGGGGAAACACCATATATTTT.

The V call is TRBV5-6, the J call TRBJ1-1; D remains unclear. The CDR3 loop spans 13 amino acids. In germline, CDR1 is SGHDT, CDR2 YYEEEE. Deletions cut 2 bases from V and 3 bases from J, with 8 bases between. The CDR3 region has the DNA TGTGCCAGCAGCTTTGGGCACTACACTGAAGCTTTCTTT. This sequence encodes CASSFGHYTEAFF.